This TCR beta chain appears in the sequencing data of a study of identical twins (dated by TCRdb to about 2016). About the study as a whole: To test whether fetal clonotypes persist, this study deep-sequenced TCR alpha and beta repertoires from monozygotic twins, from unrelated adults of various ages, and from cord blood. Replicate twin experiments were performed at different times using different library preparation protocols to rule out contamination. Study-wide findings and limitations: Because the same donors could not be followed over many years, the conclusions depended on cross-sectional statistical analysis. Fewer insertions were carried by abundant cord blood beta clonotypes; a weaker similar trend was observed in young adult naive repertoires, while no such trend was observed in memory repertoires. Out-of-frame TCR alpha sharing in monozygotic twins was systematically underestimated by recombination models, whereas sharing between unrelated individuals was in agreement with the recombination models. The excess sharing between twins in beta out-of-frame sequences was weaker because fewer shared sequences reduced the signal-to-noise ratio. Compared with coincidental sharing between unrelated individuals, an excess of low generation-probability sequences was observed among out-of-frame TCR alpha sequences shared between twins. Invariant T cells such as MAIT and iNKT could partly confound zero-insertion analyses, although diverse VJ usage argued against such confounding for most clonotypes.

Every donor was a healthy Caucasian. Three pairs of female monozygotic twins, all aged about 18 to 30 years, made up the twin cohort. The RNA used for TCR libraries was isolated from peripheral blood mononuclear cells. The CDR3 covers 15 residues, taking in both the cysteine and the phenylalanine. Of the read, only the CDR3 DNA is kept; its 45 bases are in frame from base 1. V is clipped by 6 bases and J by 0 bases, and the sequence between their germline boundaries is 15 bases long. Receptor amplification or capture employed 5' RACE. The instrument was an Illumina HiSeq 2000. Template switching added a universal primer binding site, and the final cDNA carried a unique molecular identifier that allowed TCR cDNA molecules to be counted accurately. First-strand cDNA for TCR alpha and beta chains was synthesized from specific primers in the conserved constant-segment region. To control for contamination, every cDNA library was double barcoded, receiving both a SMART-Mk sample barcode and Illumina barcodes. TruSeq adapter sequences, together with Illumina sample barcodes, were added in two successive PCR steps. The Illumina HiSeq platform was used with custom primers to sequence TCR alpha and beta cDNA libraries. The authors' pipeline ran thus. Raw reads were processed with MiGEC to extract unique molecular identifiers, and MiXCR was used to determine CDR3 positions. Recombination models were inferred per individual with the repgenHMM and IGoR tools using an EM algorithm. The tcR package in R was used for shared clonotype analysis, with sharing normalized by the product of cloneset sizes. To study raw recombination without the effects of thymic and clonal selection, out-of-frame nonproductive sequences were analyzed. The public sequencing data were trimmed at Q25 with fastp and processed into clonotypes with MiXCR by TCRdb, which kept only in-frame beta chains. Identical CDR3 proteins give one entry, which carries the most common genes and DNA. Clone size and V and J calls follow TCRdb, not the original study. Recorded for this sample are roughly 570,000 distinct CDR3 sequences; roughly 9.9% of them occurred a single time. The ten largest account for under 3% of the sample.

For this clonotype: Its binding antigen is unknown. The input lacks base qualities; no much larger clone sits a single base away.

These same data were also listed under a study on yellow fever vaccine responses in identical twins. The second paper further reports: The T cell response to vaccination in identical twins was reported by the authors to appear partly convergent and partly personalized. The study precisely tracked vaccine-responding T cell clones in identical twins.

The chain links TRBV12-3 or TRBV12-4 with TRBJ2-7; no D gene can be assigned with confidence. Sequenced material: PBMCs. The source of this sequence is a woman under 30 in good health. The DNA sequence is as follows: TGTGCCAGCAGCCTACATTCTACCAGCTCCTACGAGCAGTACTTC. Its protein product is CASSLHSTSSYEQYF.